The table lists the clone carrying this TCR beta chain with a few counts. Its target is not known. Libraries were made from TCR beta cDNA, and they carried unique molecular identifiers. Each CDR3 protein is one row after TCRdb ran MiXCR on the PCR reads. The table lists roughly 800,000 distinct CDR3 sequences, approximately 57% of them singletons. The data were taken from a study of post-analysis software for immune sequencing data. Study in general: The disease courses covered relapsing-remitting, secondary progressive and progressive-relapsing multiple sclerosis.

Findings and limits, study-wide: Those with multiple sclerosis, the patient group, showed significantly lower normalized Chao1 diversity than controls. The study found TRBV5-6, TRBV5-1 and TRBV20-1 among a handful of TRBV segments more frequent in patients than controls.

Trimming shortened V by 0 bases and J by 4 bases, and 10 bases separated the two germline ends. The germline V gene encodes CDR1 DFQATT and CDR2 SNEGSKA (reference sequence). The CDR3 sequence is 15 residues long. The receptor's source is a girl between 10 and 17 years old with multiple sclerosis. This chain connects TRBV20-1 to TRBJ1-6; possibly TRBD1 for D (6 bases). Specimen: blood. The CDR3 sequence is CSARDGQTYNSPLHF. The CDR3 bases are TGCAGTGCTAGAGACGGACAGACATATAATTCACCCCTCCACTTT.